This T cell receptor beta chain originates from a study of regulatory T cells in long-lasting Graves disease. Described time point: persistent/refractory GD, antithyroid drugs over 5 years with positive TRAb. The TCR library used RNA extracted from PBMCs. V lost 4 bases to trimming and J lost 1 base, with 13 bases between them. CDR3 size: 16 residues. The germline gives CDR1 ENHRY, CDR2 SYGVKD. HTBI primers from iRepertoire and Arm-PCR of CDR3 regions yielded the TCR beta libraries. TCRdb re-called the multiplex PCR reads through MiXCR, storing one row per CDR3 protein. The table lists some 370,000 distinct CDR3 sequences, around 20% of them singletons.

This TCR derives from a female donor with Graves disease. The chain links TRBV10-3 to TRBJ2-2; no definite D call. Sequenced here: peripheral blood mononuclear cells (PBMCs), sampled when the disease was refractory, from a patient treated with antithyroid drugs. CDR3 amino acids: CAISVGSGGNTGELFF. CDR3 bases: TGTGCCATCAGTGTAGGGTCTGGCGGGAACACCGGGGAGCTGTTTTTT.